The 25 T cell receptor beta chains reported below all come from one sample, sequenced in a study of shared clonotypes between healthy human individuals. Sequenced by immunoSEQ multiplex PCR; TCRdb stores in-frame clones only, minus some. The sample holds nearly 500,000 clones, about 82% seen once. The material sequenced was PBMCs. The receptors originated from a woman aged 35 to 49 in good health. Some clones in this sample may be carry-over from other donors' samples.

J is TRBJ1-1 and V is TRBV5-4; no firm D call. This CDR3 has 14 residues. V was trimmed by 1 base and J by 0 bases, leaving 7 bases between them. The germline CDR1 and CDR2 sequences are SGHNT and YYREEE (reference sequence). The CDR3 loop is CASSLLEMNTEAFF. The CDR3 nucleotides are TGTGCCAGCAGCTTGCTAGAGATGAACACTGAAGCTTTCTTT.

The DNA for the CDR3 is TGCAGCGTTGGACAGGGGTTAGGCACTGAAGCTTTCTTT. Its translation: CSVGQGLGTEAFF. The J gene is TRBJ1-1, the V gene TRBV29-1; 8 bases line up with TRBD1. The CDR3 loop spans 13 amino acids. Germline V CDR1 and CDR2: SQVTM, ANQGSEA. V lost 4 bases, J lost 4 bases, and 5 bases stayed unmatched.

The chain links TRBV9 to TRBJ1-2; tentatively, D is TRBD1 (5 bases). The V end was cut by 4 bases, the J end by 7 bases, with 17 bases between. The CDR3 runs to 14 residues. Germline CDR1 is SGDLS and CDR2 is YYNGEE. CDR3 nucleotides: TGTGCCAGCAGCCCCCGTGGGCTCGGGGGTGGCTACACCTTC. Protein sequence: CASSPRGLGGGYTF.

The CDR3 DNA reads as TGTGCCAGTAGAGAGAGGACTAGTCCCACCTACGAGCAGTACTTC. Translated: CASRERTSPTYEQYF. The J gene is TRBJ2-7, the V gene TRBV19; 7 nucleotides align to TRBD2. V trimming: 6 bases; J trimming: 2 bases; junction bases outside the gene matches: 10. The CDR3 is made up of 15 amino acids. CDR1 and CDR2 from the germline V gene are LNHDA and SQIVND (reference sequence).

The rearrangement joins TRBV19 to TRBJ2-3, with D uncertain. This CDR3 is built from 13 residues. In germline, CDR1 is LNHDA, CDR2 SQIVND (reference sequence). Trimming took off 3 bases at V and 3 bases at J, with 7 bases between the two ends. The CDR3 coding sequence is TGTGCCAGTAGTATGCAGTGGACAGATACGCAGTATTTT. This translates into CASSMQWTDTQYF.

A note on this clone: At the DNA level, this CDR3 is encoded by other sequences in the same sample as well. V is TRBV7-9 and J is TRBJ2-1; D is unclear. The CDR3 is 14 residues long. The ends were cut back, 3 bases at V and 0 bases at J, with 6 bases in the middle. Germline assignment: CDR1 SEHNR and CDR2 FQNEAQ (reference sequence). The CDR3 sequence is CASSLETSYNEQFF. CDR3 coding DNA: TGTGCCAGCAGCTTGGAGACCTCCTACAATGAGCAGTTCTTC.

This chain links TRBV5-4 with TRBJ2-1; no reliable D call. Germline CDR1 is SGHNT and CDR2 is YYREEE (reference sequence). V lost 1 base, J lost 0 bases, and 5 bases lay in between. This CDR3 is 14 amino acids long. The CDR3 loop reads CASSLIGSYNEQFF. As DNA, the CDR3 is TGTGCCAGCAGCTTGATCGGCTCCTACAATGAGCAGTTCTTC.

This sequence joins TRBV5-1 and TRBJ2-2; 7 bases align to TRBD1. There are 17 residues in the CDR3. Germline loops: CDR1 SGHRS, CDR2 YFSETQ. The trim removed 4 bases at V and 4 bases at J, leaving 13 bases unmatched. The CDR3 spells CASSLDLPDRSTGELFF. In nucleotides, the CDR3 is TGCGCCAGCAGCCTGGATCTACCGGACAGGAGCACCGGGGAGCTGTTTTTT.

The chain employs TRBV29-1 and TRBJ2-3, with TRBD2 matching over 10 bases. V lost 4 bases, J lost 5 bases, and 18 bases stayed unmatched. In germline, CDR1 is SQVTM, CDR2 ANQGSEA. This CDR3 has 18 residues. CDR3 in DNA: TGCAGCGTTGGGCTTTATTCGGGGCTAGCGGGAGAGGGAGATACGCAGTATTTT. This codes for CSVGLYSGLAGEGDTQYF.

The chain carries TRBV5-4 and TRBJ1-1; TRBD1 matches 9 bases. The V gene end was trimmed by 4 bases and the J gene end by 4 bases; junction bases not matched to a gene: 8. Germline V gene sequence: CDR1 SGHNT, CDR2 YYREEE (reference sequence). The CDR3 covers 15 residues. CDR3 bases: TGTGCCAGCAGCGGTGACAGGGGGTGGGGCACTGAAGCTTTCTTT. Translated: CASSGDRGWGTEAFF.

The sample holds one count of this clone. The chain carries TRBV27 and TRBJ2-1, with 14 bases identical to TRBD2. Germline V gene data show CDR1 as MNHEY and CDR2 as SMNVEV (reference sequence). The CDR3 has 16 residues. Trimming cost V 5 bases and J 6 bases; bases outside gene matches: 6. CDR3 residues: CASSLGTSGRLNEQFF. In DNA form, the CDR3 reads TGTGCCAGCAGTCTTGGGACTAGCGGGAGACTCAATGAGCAGTTCTTC.

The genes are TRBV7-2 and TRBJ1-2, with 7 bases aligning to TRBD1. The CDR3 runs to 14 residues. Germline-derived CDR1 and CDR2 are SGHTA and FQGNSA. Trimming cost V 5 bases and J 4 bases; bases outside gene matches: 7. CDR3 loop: CASSRPWTGYGYTF. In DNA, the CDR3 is TGTGCCAGCAGCCGACCGTGGACAGGCTATGGCTACACCTTC.

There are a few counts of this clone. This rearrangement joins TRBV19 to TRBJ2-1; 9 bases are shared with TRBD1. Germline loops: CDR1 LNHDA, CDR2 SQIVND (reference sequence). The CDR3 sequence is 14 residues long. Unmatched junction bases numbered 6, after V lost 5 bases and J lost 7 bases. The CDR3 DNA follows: TGTGCCAGTAGTGCCGGGACAGGGTGGAATGAGCAGTTCTTC. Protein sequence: CASSAGTGWNEQFF.

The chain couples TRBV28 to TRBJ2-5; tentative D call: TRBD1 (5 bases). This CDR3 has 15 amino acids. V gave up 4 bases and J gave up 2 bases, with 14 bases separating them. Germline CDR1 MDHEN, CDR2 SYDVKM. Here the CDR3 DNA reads TGTGCCAGCAGTTCCCAAGGGGCAGGGCAAGAGACCCAGTACTTC. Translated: CASSSQGAGQETQYF. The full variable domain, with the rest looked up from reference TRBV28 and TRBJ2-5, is DVKVTQSSRYLVKRTGEKVFLECVQDMDHENMFWYRQDPGLGLRLIYFSYDVKMKEKGDIPEGYSVSREKKERFSLILESASTNQTSMYLCASSSQGAGQETQYFGPGTRLLVL.

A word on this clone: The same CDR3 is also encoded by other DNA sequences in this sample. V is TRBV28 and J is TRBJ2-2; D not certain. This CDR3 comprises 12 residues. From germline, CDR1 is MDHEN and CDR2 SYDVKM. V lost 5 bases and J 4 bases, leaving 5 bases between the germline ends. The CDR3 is CASSTPTGELFF. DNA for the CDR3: TGTGCCAGCAGTACCCCCACCGGGGAGCTGTTTTTT.

CDR3 sequence reads: CASRGWAQETQYF. CDR3 DNA: TGTGCCAGCAGGGGGTGGGCACAAGAGACCCAGTACTTC. V usage is TRBV28 and J usage is TRBJ2-5; no clear D gene. CDR3 size: 13 residues. Germline lookup yields CDR1 MDHEN and CDR2 SYDVKM. V was shortened by 6 bases and J by 2 bases, with 10 bases between the two germline ends.

CDR3 nucleotide sequence: TGCGCCAGCAGCTTCAGGACAGGGGGCTTTACAGATACGCAGTATTTT. Amino acid sequence: CASSFRTGGFTDTQYF. The chain links TRBV5-1 to TRBJ2-3; 11 bases align to TRBD1. This CDR3 has 16 residues. From germline, CDR1 is SGHRS and CDR2 YFSETQ. With 2 bases clipped from V and 3 bases from J, the junction kept 5 bases outside the gene matches. Full variable domain (missing parts from reference TRBV5-1 and TRBJ2-3): KAGVTQTPRYLIKTRGQQVTLSCSPISGHRSVSWYQQTPGQGLQFLFEYFSETQRNKGNFPGRFSGRQFSNSRSEMNVSTLELGDSALYLCASSFRTGGFTDTQYFGPGTRLTVL.

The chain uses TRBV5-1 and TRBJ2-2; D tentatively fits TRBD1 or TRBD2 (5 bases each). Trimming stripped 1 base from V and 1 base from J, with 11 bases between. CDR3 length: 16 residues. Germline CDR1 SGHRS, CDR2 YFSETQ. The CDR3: CASSLRQRGNTGELFF. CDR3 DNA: TGCGCCAGCAGCTTGCGACAGAGGGGGAACACCGGGGAGCTGTTTTTT.

The CDR3 spells CASSREGVTDGYTF. CDR3 nucleotides: TGTGCCAGTAGTAGGGAGGGGGTAACGGATGGCTACACCTTC. The V call is TRBV19, the J call TRBJ1-2; D may be TRBD1 (6 bases). This CDR3 has 14 amino acids. The germline V and J ends were trimmed by 4 bases and 6 bases, with 15 bases remaining between them. The germline CDR1 and CDR2 sequences are LNHDA and SQIVND (reference sequence).

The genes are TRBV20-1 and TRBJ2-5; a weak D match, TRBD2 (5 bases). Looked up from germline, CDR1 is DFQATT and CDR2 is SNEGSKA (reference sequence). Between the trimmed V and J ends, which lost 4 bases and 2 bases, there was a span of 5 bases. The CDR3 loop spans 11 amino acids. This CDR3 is CSATGQETQYF. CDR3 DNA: TGCAGTGCTACGGGGCAAGAGACCCAGTACTTC.

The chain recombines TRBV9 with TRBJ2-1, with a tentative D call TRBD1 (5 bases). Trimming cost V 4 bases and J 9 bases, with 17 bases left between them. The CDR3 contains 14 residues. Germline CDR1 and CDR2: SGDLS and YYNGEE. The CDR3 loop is CASSSRDGWGEQFF. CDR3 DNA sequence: TGTGCCAGCAGCTCCAGGGATGGGTGGGGTGAGCAGTTCTTC.

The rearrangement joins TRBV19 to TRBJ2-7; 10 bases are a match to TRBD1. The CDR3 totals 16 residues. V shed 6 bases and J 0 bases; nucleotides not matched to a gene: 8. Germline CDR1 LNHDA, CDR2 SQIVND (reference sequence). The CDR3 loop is CASSLGQGGTSYEQYF. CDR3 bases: TGTGCCAGTAGCCTCGGACAGGGGGGGACCTCCTACGAGCAGTACTTC.

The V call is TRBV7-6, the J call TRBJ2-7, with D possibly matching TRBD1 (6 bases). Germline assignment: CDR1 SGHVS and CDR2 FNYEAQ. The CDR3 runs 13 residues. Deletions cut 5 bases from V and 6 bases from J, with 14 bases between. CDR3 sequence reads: CASSHDRRSEQYF. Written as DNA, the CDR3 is TGTGCCAGCAGCCACGACAGGAGAAGCGAGCAGTACTTC.

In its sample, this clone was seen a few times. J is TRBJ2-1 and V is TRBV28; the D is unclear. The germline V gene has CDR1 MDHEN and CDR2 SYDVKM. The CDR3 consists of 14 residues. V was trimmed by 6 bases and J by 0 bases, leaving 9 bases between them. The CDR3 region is CASRYSSSYNEQFF. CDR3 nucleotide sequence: TGTGCCAGCAGGTACTCGAGCTCCTACAATGAGCAGTTCTTC. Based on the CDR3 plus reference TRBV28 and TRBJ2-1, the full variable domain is DVKVTQSSRYLVKRTGEKVFLECVQDMDHENMFWYRQDPGLGLRLIYFSYDVKMKEKGDIPEGYSVSREKKERFSLILESASTNQTSMYLCASRYSSSYNEQFFGPGTRLTVL.

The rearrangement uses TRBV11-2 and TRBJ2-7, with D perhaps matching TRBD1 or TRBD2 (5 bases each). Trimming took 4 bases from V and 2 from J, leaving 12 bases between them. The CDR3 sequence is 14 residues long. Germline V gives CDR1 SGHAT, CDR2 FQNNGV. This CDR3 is CASSSRDGAYEQYF. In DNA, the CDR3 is TGTGCCAGCAGCTCCCGGGACGGAGCCTACGAGCAGTACTTC.